What follows are 29 T cell receptor beta chains derived from one specimen sequenced in a study of T cells in Graves' hyperthyroidism and ophthalmopathy. Amplified regions were TCR beta CDR3 sequences from RNA transcripts. An initial round of RT-PCR targeting the TCR CDR3 relied on the HTBI primer set. TCRdb fed the multiplex PCR reads into MiXCR, producing one record per CDR3 protein. Of about 280,000 distinct CDR3 sequences detected, around 25% appear once; the ten largest clones hold approximately 30%. The sample consisted of blood. These receptors were collected from a middle-aged man with Graves' hyperthyroidism that later progressed to Graves' ophthalmopathy.

This chain joins TRBV7-8 and TRBJ1-5, with 10 positions matching TRBD1. Germline V gene data show CDR1 as SGHVS and CDR2 as FQNEAQ. There are 14 residues in the CDR3. Trimming cost V 4 bases and J 6 bases; bases outside gene matches: 3. The CDR3 loop reads CASSYGTGVQPQHF. DNA for the CDR3: TGTGCCAGCAGCTACGGGACAGGGGTTCAGCCCCAGCATTTT.

This clonotype has a count of ten or more. The chain employs TRBV6-5 and TRBJ1-1, with unresolved D. CDR3 length equals 13 residues. The V and J ends lost 4 bases and 4 bases respectively, with 10 bases between them. Per the germline V gene, CDR1 is MNHEY and CDR2 is SVGAGI. CDR3 nucleotide sequence: TGTGCCAGCAGTTCAAACCTGGGCACTGAAGCTTTCTTT. Its protein is CASSSNLGTEAFF.

Many counts were recorded for this clonotype. The chain carries TRBV5-5 and TRBJ2-2; the D gene is possibly TRBD2 (5 bases). Trimming took 0 bases from V and 2 from J, leaving 11 bases between them. Germline CDR1 and CDR2: SGHKS and YYEKEE (reference sequence). This CDR3 is 16 amino acids long. The CDR3 loop is CASSLVFSENTGELFF. The CDR3, as DNA: TGTGCCAGCAGCTTGGTTTTTAGCGAAAACACCGGGGAGCTGTTTTTT.

This clonotype was observed many times. This chain connects TRBV9 to TRBJ1-1; D call uncertain. The germline V gene encodes CDR1 SGDLS and CDR2 YYNGEE. The CDR3 sequence is 14 residues long. The V and J ends lost 0 bases and 0 bases respectively, with 6 bases between them. For the CDR3, the DNA is TGTGCCAGCAGCGTAGAACAGTTGAACACTGAAGCTTTCTTT. Translated: CASSVEQLNTEAFF.

As to this clonotype: This may be a read error: a much more frequent sequence differs by one nucleotide. The chain uses TRBV29-1 and TRBJ2-5, with D possibly matching TRBD1 (5 bases). The ends were cut back, 2 bases at V and 1 base at J, with 14 bases in the middle. This CDR3 spans 15 amino acids. CDR1 and CDR2 (germline): SQVTM, ANQGSEA. CDR3 protein: CSVELSGWGQETQYF. CDR3 in DNA: TGCAGCGTTGAATTATCAGGGTGGGGCCAAGAGACCCAGTACTTC.

Ten or more counts support this clonotype. The rearrangement links TRBV6-2 or TRBV6-3 to TRBJ2-7; D not resolved. Germline V gene data show CDR1 as MNHEY and CDR2 as SVGEGT. Trimming cost V 2 bases and J 3 bases, with 8 bases left between them. The CDR3 runs to 13 residues. CDR3 nucleotides: TGTGCCAGCAGTTACCCCGTGAGCTACGAGCAGTACTTC. It yields the protein CASSYPVSYEQYF.

This clonotype was seen at least ten times. The chain links TRBV7-9 to TRBJ2-2; D perhaps matches TRBD1 (5 bases). V shed 2 bases and J shed 8 bases, with 15 bases lying between them. The V gene's germline CDR1 is SEHNR and CDR2 FQNEAQ (reference sequence). This CDR3 contains 15 residues. This CDR3 reads CASSLSRQPMGELFF. The CDR3 DNA follows: TGTGCCAGCAGCTTATCAAGACAGCCAATGGGGGAGCTGTTTTTT.

Only a few counts were recorded for this clonotype. The chain recombines TRBV6-2 or TRBV6-3 with TRBJ2-5; 7 nucleotides agree with TRBD2. Germline V gene data show CDR1 as MNHEY and CDR2 as SVGEGT. The V gene end was trimmed by 6 bases and the J gene end by 0 bases; junction bases not matched to a gene: 19. This CDR3 spans 19 amino acids. CDR3 amino acids: CASRYRAPPSGSYQETQYF. The CDR3 DNA reads TGTGCCAGCAGGTATAGGGCCCCACCTAGCGGATCGTACCAAGAGACCCAGTACTTC.

This clonotype was observed many times. The V and J genes are TRBV12-5 and TRBJ2-7; TRBD2 matches at 9 bases. The CDR3 has 16 amino acids. The germline V gene encodes CDR1 LGHNT and CDR2 FRNRAP. V trimming: 1 base; J trimming: 2 bases; junction bases outside the gene matches: 6. CDR3 nucleotides: TGTGCTAGTGGTTTGGCACTGACTAGCGGAACCTACGAGCAGTACTTC. This encodes CASGLALTSGTYEQYF.

Comments on this clonotype: One end of the junction fails to match germline, which may point to a read error. The chain carries TRBV7-9 and TRBJ1-3; D remains ambiguous. Germline CDR1 and CDR2: SEHNR and FQNEAQ (reference sequence). The length of the CDR3 is 14 residues. CDR3 region: CASSLGSSGSTIYF. In nucleotides, the CDR3 is TGTGCCAGCAGCCTAGGGAGCTCTGGAAGCACCATATATTTT.

V is TRBV12-3 or TRBV12-4 and J is TRBJ1-1, with 8 bases matching TRBD1. The CDR3 has 13 residues. V dropped 3 bases and J dropped 8; count of bases not matched to a gene: 5. This chain's CDR3 is CASSFGRTGEAFF. The CDR3 DNA follows: TGTGCCAGCAGTTTTGGGCGGACAGGGGAAGCTTTCTTT.

This clonotype appeared many times. The junction does not match germline at one end; this may be a read error. The rearrangement links TRBV28 to TRBJ2-5; tentatively, D is TRBD1 (7 bases). The germline V gene encodes CDR1 MDHEN and CDR2 SYDVKM. This CDR3 region has 13 residues. The CDR3 region is CASSTSGGTLMNF. CDR3 in DNA: TGTGCCAGCAGCACATCAGGGGGGACCCTGATGAACTTC.

This clonotype was found many times. The chain links TRBV4-2 to TRBJ2-7; 9 positions match TRBD2. Germline V gene lookup returns CDR1 LGHNA and CDR2 YNFKEQ. V lost 2 bases, J lost 2 bases, and 10 bases stayed unmatched. The CDR3 has 17 residues. The CDR3 here is CASSQPTPSGRTYEQYF. DNA of the CDR3: TGTGCCAGCAGCCAACCCACACCCAGCGGGAGGACCTACGAGCAGTACTTC.

Many counts were recorded for this clonotype. This chain connects TRBV29-1 to TRBJ2-7, with 9 positions matching TRBD2. Germline CDR1 reads SQVTM; CDR2 reads ANQGSEA. The CDR3 covers 14 residues. V was clipped by 4 bases and J by 5 bases; unmatched bases: 9. The CDR3, as DNA: TGCAGCGTTGTGGTAGCGGGAGATTGGGACGAGCAGTACTTC. This codes for CSVVVAGDWDEQYF.

Many counts were recorded for this clonotype. The V call is TRBV20-1, the J call TRBJ1-5; maybe TRBD1 (6 bases). CDR3 length: 13 amino acids. The V end was cut by 8 bases, the J end by 4 bases, with 15 bases between. CDR1 and CDR2 (germline): DFQATT, SNEGSKA (reference sequence). The CDR3 loop is CSRQAGGNQPQHF. DNA for the CDR3: TGCAGTCGACAGGCGGGGGGGAATCAGCCCCAGCATTTT.

This clonotype was seen repeatedly, ten times or more. The V call is TRBV27, the J call TRBJ2-7, with a tentative D call TRBD2 (6 bases). The CDR3 consists of 17 residues. CDR1 is MNHEY, CDR2 SMNVEV, per germline (reference sequence). Between the trimmed V and J ends, which lost 6 bases and 0 bases, there was a span of 21 bases. The CDR3 spells CASSRTPSDATSYEQYF. In nucleotides, the CDR3 is TGTGCCAGCAGCCGCACTCCTAGCGACGCGACCTCCTACGAGCAGTACTTC.

The V and J genes are TRBV7-3 and TRBJ2-7; tentatively, D is TRBD1 or TRBD2 (6 bases each). Germline assignment: CDR1 SGHTA and CDR2 FQGTGA. The CDR3 runs 13 residues. Trimming took 3 bases from V and 7 from J, leaving 13 bases between them. Here the CDR3 reads CASSLGGPGEQYF. The CDR3, as DNA: TGTGCCAGCAGCTTGGGGGGCCCAGGGGAGCAGTACTTC.

This clonotype was recorded many times. The genes are TRBV28 and TRBJ2-5; D remains unclear. CDR1 is MDHEN, CDR2 SYDVKM, per germline. The CDR3 contains 16 residues. Trimming took 2 bases from V and 5 from J, leaving 18 bases between them. Here the CDR3 DNA reads TGTGCCAGCAGTTTAAGCCCGGGCCCTAGGGCGGAGACCCAGTACTTC. The encoded protein is CASSLSPGPRAETQYF.

This clonotype was observed many times. The V and J genes are TRBV18 and TRBJ1-1; tentatively, D is TRBD1 (5 bases). The CDR3 length is 14 residues. CDR1 and CDR2 (germline): KGHSH, LQKENI. V gave up 2 bases and J gave up 3 bases, with 10 bases separating them. CDR3 bases: TGTGCCAGCTCACCAGGCAGGGAGCACACTGAAGCTTTCTTT. Encoded protein: CASSPGREHTEAFF.

The V gene is TRBV20-1, the J gene TRBJ1-1, with 8 bases identical to TRBD1. The V gene end was trimmed by 0 bases and the J gene end by 6 bases; junction bases not matched to a gene: 6. CDR1 and CDR2 (germline): DFQATT, SNEGSKA (reference sequence). The length of the CDR3 is 14 residues. The CDR3 loop is CSAREDRVRAEAFF. The CDR3 DNA reads as TGCAGTGCTAGAGAGGACAGGGTAAGGGCTGAAGCTTTCTTT.

This clonotype has a count of ten or more. This chain joins TRBV24-1 and TRBJ1-2; unclear D gene. The CDR3 extends over 13 amino acids. Looked up from germline, CDR1 is KGHDR and CDR2 is SFDVKD. Trimming left V 0 bases short and J 3 bases short, with 4 bases between. In DNA, the CDR3 is TGTGCCACCAGTGATTTGAGTGACTATGGCTACACCTTC. This codes for CATSDLSDYGYTF.

There are many counts of this clonotype. V gene TRBV15 combines with J gene TRBJ2-6; the match to TRBD1 covers 12 bases. The CDR3 covers 19 residues. Germline lookup yields CDR1 LNHNV and CDR2 YYDKDF (reference sequence). V gave up 1 base and J gave up 4 bases; unmatched junction bases: 8. CDR3 DNA sequence: TGTGCCACCAGCAGAGCCGGGGACAGGGGGCGTCCCGGGGCCAACGTCCTGACTTTC. It yields the protein CATSRAGDRGRPGANVLTF.

Of note for this clonotype: The junction does not match germline at one end; this may be a read error. The chain employs TRBV28 and TRBJ2-7; D uncertain. This CDR3 spans 13 amino acids. Germline V gene sequence: CDR1 MDHEN, CDR2 SYDVKM. This chain's CDR3 is CASSWAAAYEQCF. Written as DNA, the CDR3 is TGTGCCAGCTCATGGGCGGCCGCCTACGAGCAGTGCTTC.

The rearrangement uses TRBV20-1 and TRBJ2-7, with 14 positions matching TRBD2. The CDR3 has 12 amino acids. V lost 6 bases, J lost 6 bases, and 1 base stayed unmatched. Germline V gene sequence: CDR1 DFQATT, CDR2 SNEGSKA (reference sequence). This CDR3 reads CSAGTSGSEQYF. CDR3 bases: TGCAGTGCAGGGACTAGCGGGAGCGAGCAGTACTTC.

A remark on this clonotype: This may arise from a read error, as a much more abundant clone is one base away. V and J are TRBV15 and TRBJ2-5; 7 bases fit TRBD2. The CDR3 has 13 residues. Germline CDR1 LNHNV, CDR2 YYDKDF (reference sequence). The CDR3 DNA is TGTGCCACCAGCAGAGTTGCGGGAGAGACCCAGTGCTTC. Protein product: CATSRVAGETQCF.

This clonotype was recorded at least ten times. V is TRBV7-9 and J is TRBJ1-1, with D uncertain. Germline CDR1 and CDR2: SEHNR and FQNEAQ (reference sequence). Trimming removed 2 bases from V and 8 bases from J, with 12 bases in between. The CDR3 spans 13 residues. CDR3 in DNA: TGTGCCAGCAGCTTATCCCTAGCGGGCGAAGCTTTCTTT. Its protein product is CASSLSLAGEAFF. Together with reference TRBV7-9 and TRBJ1-1, the CDR3 gives the full variable domain: DTGVSQNPRHKITKRGQNVTFRCDPISEHNRLYWYRQTLGQGPEFLTYFQNEAQLEKSRLLSDRFSAERPKGSFSTLEIQRTEQGDSAMYLCASSLSLAGEAFFGQGTRLTVV.

V is TRBV12-3 or TRBV12-4 and J is TRBJ1-1; no clear D. V was shortened by 6 bases and J by 10 bases, with 15 bases between the two germline ends. There are 12 residues in the CDR3. The CDR3 protein is CASSPSRVVAFF. DNA of the CDR3: TGTGCCAGCAGCCCATCTCGGGTAGTAGCTTTCTTT.

This clonotype was seen at least ten times. V and J are TRBV6-1 and TRBJ2-2; D uncertain. V was trimmed by 7 bases and J by 3 bases, leaving 6 bases between them. CDR3 length equals 12 residues. Germline V lookup: CDR1 MNHNS, CDR2 SASEGT. The CDR3 DNA sequence: TGTGCCAGCAATCGGTACACCGGGGAGCTGTTTTTT. This sequence encodes CASNRYTGELFF.

The chain links TRBV28 to TRBJ2-2, with D tentatively TRBD1 (6 bases). The CDR3 extends over 15 amino acids. V was shortened by 7 bases and J by 3 bases, with 15 bases between the two germline ends. The germline V gene has CDR1 MDHEN and CDR2 SYDVKM. The CDR3 DNA is TGTGCCAGCAAAGGCAGGGGCGCGGACACCGGGGAGCTGTTTTTT. It yields the protein CASKGRGADTGELFF. Full variable domain (remainder filled in from reference TRBV28 and TRBJ2-2): DVKVTQSSRYLVKRTGEKVFLECVQDMDHENMFWYRQDPGLGLRLIYFSYDVKMKEKGDIPEGYSVSREKKERFSLILESASTNQTSMYLCASKGRGADTGELFFGEGSRLTVL.